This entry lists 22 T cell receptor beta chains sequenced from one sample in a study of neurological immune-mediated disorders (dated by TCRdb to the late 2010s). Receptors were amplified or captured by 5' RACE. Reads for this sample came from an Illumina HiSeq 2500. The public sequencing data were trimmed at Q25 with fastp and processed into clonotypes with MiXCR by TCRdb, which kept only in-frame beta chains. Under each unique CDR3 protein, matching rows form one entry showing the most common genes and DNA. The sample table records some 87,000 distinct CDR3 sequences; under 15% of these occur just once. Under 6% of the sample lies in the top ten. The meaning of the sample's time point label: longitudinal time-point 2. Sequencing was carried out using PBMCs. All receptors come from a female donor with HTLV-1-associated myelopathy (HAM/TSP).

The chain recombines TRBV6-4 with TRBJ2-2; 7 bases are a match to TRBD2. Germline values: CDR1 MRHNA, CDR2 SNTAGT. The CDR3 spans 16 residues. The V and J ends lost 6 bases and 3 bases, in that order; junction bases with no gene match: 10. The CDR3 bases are TGTGCCAGCAGGATTCCCTTGGCGGGGGACACCGGGGAGCTGTTTTTT. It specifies CASRIPLAGDTGELFF.

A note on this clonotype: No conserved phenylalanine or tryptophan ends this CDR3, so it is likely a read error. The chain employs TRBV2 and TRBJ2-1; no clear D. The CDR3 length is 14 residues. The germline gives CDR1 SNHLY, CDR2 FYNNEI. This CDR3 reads CASSAGSSYNDQFL. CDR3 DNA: TGTGCCAGCAGTGCCGGAAGCTCCTACAATGATCAGTTCCTC.

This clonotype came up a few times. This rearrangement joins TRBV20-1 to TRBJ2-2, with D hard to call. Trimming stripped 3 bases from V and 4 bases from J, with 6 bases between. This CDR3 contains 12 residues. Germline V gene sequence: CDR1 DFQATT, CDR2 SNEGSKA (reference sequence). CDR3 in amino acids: CSASGSTGELFF. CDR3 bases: TGCAGTGCTAGCGGCAGCACCGGGGAGCTGTTTTTT.

The CDR3 is CATNVSGPLREEQFF. DNA for the CDR3: TGTGCCACCAATGTCTCGGGACCCCTGCGCGAAGAGCAGTTCTTC. The rearrangement links TRBV24-1 to TRBJ2-1; perhaps D is TRBD1 or TRBD2 (5 bases each). Per germline, CDR1 KGHDR and CDR2 SFDVKD. The V end lost 8 bases, the J end lost 10 bases, and 23 bases lay between the germline ends. The CDR3 is 15 amino acids.

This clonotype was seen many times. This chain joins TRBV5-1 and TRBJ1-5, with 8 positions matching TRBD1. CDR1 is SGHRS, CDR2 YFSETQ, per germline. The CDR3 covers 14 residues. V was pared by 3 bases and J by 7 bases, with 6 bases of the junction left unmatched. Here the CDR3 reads CASSSETGAQPQHF. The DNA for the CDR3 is TGCGCCAGCAGCTCCGAGACAGGGGCCCAGCCCCAGCATTTT.

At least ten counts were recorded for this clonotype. This chain's CDR3 is CASSLRGGNQPQHF. CDR3 in DNA: TGCGCCAGCAGCCTAAGGGGTGGCAATCAGCCCCAGCATTTT. The rearrangement links TRBV5-1 to TRBJ1-5; TRBD1 might be the D (5 bases). Germline-derived CDR1 and CDR2 are SGHRS and YFSETQ. V lost 4 bases and J lost 2, with 10 bases in between. This CDR3 has 14 amino acids.

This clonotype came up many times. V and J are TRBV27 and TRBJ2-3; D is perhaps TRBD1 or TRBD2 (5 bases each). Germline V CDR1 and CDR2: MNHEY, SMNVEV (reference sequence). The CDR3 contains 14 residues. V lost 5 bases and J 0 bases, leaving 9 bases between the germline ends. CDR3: CASSLGDSTDTQYF. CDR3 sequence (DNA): TGTGCCAGCAGTCTAGGGGACAGCACAGATACGCAGTATTTT.

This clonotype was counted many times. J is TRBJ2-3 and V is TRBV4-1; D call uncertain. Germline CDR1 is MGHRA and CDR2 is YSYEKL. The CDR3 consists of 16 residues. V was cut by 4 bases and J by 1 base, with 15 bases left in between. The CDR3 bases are TGCGCCAGCAGCCGCGAACCAGGACCACGCACAGATACGCAGTATTTT. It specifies CASSREPGPRTDTQYF.

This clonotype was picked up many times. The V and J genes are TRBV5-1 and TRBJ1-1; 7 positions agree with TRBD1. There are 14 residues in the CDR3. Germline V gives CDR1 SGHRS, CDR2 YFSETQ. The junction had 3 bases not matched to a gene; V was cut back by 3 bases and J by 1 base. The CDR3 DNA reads TGCGCCAGCAGCTCGGGACAGCCGAACACTGAAGCTTTCTTT. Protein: CASSSGQPNTEAFF.

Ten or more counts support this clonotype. The CDR3 nucleotides read TGTGCCAGCAGCCCGGGGACTAGCGGGGGCCCGAACACCGGGGAGCTGTTTTTT. Its translation is CASSPGTSGGPNTGELFF. The chain couples TRBV5-6 to TRBJ2-2; 14 bases agree with TRBD2. The germline CDR1 and CDR2 sequences are SGHDT and YYEEEE. After removal of 4 bases from V and 0 bases from J, the junction contained 5 bases not matched to a gene. This CDR3 contains 18 residues.

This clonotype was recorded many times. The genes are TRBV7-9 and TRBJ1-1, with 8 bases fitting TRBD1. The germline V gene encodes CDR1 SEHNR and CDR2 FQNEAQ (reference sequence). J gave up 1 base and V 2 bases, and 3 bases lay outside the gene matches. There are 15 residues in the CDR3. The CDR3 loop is CASSLQGASNTEAFF. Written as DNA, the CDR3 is TGTGCCAGCAGCTTACAGGGGGCTTCGAACACTGAAGCTTTCTTT.

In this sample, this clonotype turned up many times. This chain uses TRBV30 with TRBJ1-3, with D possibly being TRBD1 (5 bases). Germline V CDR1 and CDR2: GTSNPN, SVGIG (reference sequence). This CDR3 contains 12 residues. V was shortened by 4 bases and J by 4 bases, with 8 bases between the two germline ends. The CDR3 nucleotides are TGTGCCTGGACAGGGTGGGGAAACACCATATATTTT. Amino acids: CAWTGWGNTIYF. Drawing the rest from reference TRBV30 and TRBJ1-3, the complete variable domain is SQTIHQWPATLVQPVGSPLSLECTVEGTSNPNLYWYRQAAGRGLQLLFYSVGIGQISSEVPQNLSASRPQDRQFILSSKKLLLSDSGFYLCAWTGWGNTIYFGEGSWLTVV.

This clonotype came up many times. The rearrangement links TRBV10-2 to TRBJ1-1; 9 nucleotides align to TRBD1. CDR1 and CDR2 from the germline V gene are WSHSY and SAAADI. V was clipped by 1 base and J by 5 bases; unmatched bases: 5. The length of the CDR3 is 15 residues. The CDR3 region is CASSEYGTGWTEAFF. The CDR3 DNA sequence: TGCGCCAGCAGTGAGTACGGGACAGGGTGGACTGAAGCTTTCTTT.

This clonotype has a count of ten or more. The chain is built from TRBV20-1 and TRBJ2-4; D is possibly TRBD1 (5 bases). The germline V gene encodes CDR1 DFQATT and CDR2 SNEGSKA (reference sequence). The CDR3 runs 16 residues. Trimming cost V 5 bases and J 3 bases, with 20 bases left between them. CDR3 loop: CSAAGYQAAGKNIQYF. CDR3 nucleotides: TGCAGTGCTGCAGGGTATCAGGCGGCTGGCAAAAACATTCAGTACTTC.

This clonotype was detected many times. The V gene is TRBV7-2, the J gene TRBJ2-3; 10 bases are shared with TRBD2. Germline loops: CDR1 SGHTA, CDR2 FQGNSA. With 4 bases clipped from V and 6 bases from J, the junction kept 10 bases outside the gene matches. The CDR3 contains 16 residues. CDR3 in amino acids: CASSSESGGASDTQYF. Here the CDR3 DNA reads TGTGCCAGCAGCTCGGAGAGCGGGGGGGCCTCGGATACGCAGTATTTT.

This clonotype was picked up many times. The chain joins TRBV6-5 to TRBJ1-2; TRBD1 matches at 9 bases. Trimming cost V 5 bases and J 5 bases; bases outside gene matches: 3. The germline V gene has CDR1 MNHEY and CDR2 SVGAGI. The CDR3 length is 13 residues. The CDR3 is CASSPTGGYGYTF. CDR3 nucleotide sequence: TGTGCCAGCAGTCCGACAGGGGGATATGGCTACACCTTC.

CDR3 region: CASTSQASGGSDTQYF. The CDR3 DNA is TGTGCCAGCACCTCCCAGGCTAGCGGGGGGTCAGATACGCAGTATTTT. The chain combines TRBV28 with TRBJ2-3; TRBD2 matches at 11 bases. The CDR3 runs 16 residues. After removal of 7 bases from V and 4 bases from J, the junction contained 10 bases not matched to a gene. Germline CDR1 MDHEN, CDR2 SYDVKM.

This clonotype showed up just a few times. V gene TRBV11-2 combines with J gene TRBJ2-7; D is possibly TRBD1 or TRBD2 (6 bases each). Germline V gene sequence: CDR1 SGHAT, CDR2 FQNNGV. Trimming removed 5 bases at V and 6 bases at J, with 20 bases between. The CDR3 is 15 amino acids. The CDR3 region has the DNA TGTGCCAGCAGCAAAGGCGGGACACTTTCTGGCGAGCAGTACTTC. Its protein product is CASSKGGTLSGEQYF.

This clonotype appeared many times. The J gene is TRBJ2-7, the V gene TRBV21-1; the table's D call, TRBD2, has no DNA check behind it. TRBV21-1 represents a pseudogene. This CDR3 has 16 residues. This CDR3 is CASGQEPGLATYEQYF. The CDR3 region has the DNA TGTGCCAGCGGACAAGAACCGGGACTAGCGACATACGAGCAGTACTTC.

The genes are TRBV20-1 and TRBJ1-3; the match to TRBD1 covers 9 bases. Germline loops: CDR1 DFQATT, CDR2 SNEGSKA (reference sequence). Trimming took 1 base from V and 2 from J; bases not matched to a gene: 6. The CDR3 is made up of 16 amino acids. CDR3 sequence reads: CSARGGQGVAGNTIYF. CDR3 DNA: TGCAGTGCTAGAGGGGGACAGGGTGTAGCTGGAAACACCATATATTTT.

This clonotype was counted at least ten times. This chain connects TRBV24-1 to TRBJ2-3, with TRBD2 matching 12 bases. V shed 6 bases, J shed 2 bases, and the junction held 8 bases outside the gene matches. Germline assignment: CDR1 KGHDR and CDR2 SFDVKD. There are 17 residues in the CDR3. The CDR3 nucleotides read TGTGCCACCAGTAACCGAGGACTAGCGGGATCCACAGATACGCAGTATTTT. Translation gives CATSNRGLAGSTDTQYF.

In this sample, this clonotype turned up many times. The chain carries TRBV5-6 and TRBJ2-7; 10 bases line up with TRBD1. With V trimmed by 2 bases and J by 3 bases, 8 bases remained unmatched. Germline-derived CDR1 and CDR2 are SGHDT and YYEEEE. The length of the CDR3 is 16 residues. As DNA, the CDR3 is TGTGCCAGCAGCTTCGGGCCCCGGACAGGGGGCTACGAGCAGTACTTC. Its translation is CASSFGPRTGGYEQYF. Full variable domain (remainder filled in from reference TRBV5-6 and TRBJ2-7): DAGVTQSPTHLIKTRGQQVTLRCSPKSGHDTVSWYQQALGQGPQFIFQYYEEEERQRGNFPDRFSGHQFPNYSSELNVNALLLGDSALYLCASSFGPRTGGYEQYFGPGTRLTVT.